This T cell receptor beta chain was found in a study of graft-versus-host responses after intestinal transplantation. For the study at large: Induction with anti-thymocyte globulin, then tacrolimus and steroids for about 3 years, was given to all recipients. Findings and limits, study-wide: When patients had graft-donor T cell macrochimerism, their allografts held high graft-versus-host to host-versus-graft clonal ratios.

Trimming cost V 6 bases and J 4 bases, with 13 bases left between them. Germline V gene lookup returns CDR1 MNHNY and CDR2 SVGAGI (reference sequence). CDR3 length: 13 amino acids. For this clone: Its specificity is not known.

Assay: immunoSEQ multiplex PCR; the TCRdb copy retains only in-frame clones and omits some. The data hold under 45,000 clones, with roughly 86% observed a single time. The chain links TRBV6-6 to TRBJ2-7; tentatively, D is TRBD2 (5 bases). This receptor was taken from a human patient who received an intestinal transplant, so some T cells may come from the graft donor. The material was PBMCs, obtained about 270 days after transplant. The CDR3 DNA reads TGTGCCAGCAGCCCGGGGAGTACATACGAGCAGTACTTC. Protein sequence: CASSPGSTYEQYF.